The 25 T cell receptor beta chains reported below all come from one sample, sequenced in a study of synovial regulatory T cells in juvenile arthritis. Measured with immunoSEQ multiplex PCR; TCRdb has only the in-frame clones, and not every one. The data include about 10,000 clones; the top ten clones carry 0.9% to 1%. Material for sequencing was Treg cells from blood. As to subset: remaining (HLA-DR-negative) circulating blood Treg cells. The receptors originated from a donor between 2 and 29 years old with juvenile idiopathic arthritis.

The genes are TRBV6-5 and TRBJ1-2; the D gene TCRdb calls, TRBD1, cannot be checked with no DNA. CDR1 MNHEY and CDR2 SVGAGI come from the germline V gene. The CDR3 runs 14 residues. No DNA was logged. The CDR3 here is CASSSHRVYYGYTF.

The V gene is TRBV19, the J gene TRBJ1-2. CDR1 is LNHDA and CDR2 is SQIVND in the germline V gene (reference sequence). The CDR3 covers 16 residues. DNA is not recorded here. The CDR3 protein is CASSIGVLGQIYGYTF.

The CDR3 loop reads CASTEGSAFTEAFF. This chain uses TRBV6-1 with TRBJ1-1. Per germline, CDR1 MNHNS and CDR2 SASEGT. This CDR3 is built from 14 residues. The DNA sequence is not available.

The genes are TRBV19 and TRBJ1-3; the TRBD1 assignment by TCRdb is unverifiable without DNA. This CDR3 comprises 14 residues. DNA is not on record. CDR1 is LNHDA, CDR2 SQIVND, per germline (reference sequence). CDR3 amino acids: CASSARGYGNTIYF.

The chain has TRBV2 and TRBJ2-7; the TCRdb call, TRBD2, lacks DNA for checking. The CDR3 is 13 amino acids. The protein alone is recorded here. The germline CDR1 and CDR2 sequences are SNHLY and FYNNEI. The CDR3: CASSDLSPYEQYF.

The rearrangement joins TRBV13 to TRBJ2-7; TCRdb outputs TRBD2, but without DNA this stays unchecked. CDR1 and CDR2 (germline): PRHDT, FYEKMQ (reference sequence). There are 15 residues in the CDR3. This entry has no DNA. The CDR3 sequence: CASSLRTSGNYEQYF.

This chain uses TRBV6-5 with TRBJ2-1; TCRdb picks TRBD1, but there is no DNA to check that call. Germline V lookup: CDR1 MNHEY, CDR2 SVGAGI. CDR3 length: 13 residues. A DNA sequence was not provided. CDR3 loop: CASSPTGRNEQFF.

The V call is TRBV5-1, the J call TRBJ1-6. From germline, CDR1 is SGHRS and CDR2 YFSETQ. The CDR3 contains 15 residues. No DNA sequence is on record. The CDR3 region is CASSLAGRNNSPLHF. Full variable domain (remainder filled in from reference TRBV5-1 and TRBJ1-6): KAGVTQTPRYLIKTRGQQVTLSCSPISGHRSVSWYQQTPGQGLQFLFEYFSETQRNKGNFPGRFSGRQFSNSRSEMNVSTLELGDSALYLCASSLAGRNNSPLHFGNGTRLTVT.

This clone is called medium-sized based on its frequency. The rearrangement links TRBV6-5 to TRBJ2-2; TCRdb proposes TRBD1, but this gene call is untestable without DNA. CDR1 is MNHEY, CDR2 SVGAGI, per germline. This CDR3 region has 16 residues. The DNA is not on file. The CDR3 is CASSYPPGQGTGELFF.

The V gene is TRBV27, the J gene TRBJ1-2. This CDR3 spans 14 amino acids. The entry carries no DNA sequence. The germline V gene encodes CDR1 MNHEY and CDR2 SMNVEV (reference sequence). This CDR3 is CASSSTFFGLGYTF.

CDR3 amino acids: CASSGGGTYGYTF. The chain combines TRBV6-1 with TRBJ1-2. Germline CDR1 and CDR2: MNHNS and SASEGT. This CDR3 has 13 amino acids. Only the protein is available.

The genes are TRBV5-1 and TRBJ2-1; with no DNA, the TCRdb D assignment of TRBD2 cannot be verified. Germline V gene sequence: CDR1 SGHRS, CDR2 YFSETQ. The CDR3 runs 16 residues. No DNA sequence is on record. The CDR3 protein is CASSVLAGMAYNEQFF.

This chain links TRBV7-9 with TRBJ1-4. This CDR3 region has 13 residues. DNA is not recorded here. CDR1 is SEHNR and CDR2 is FQNEAQ in the germline V gene (reference sequence). The CDR3 sequence is CASRPALPEKLFF. Full variable domain (outside the CDR3, taken from reference TRBV7-9 and TRBJ1-4): DTGVSQNPRHKITKRGQNVTFRCDPISEHNRLYWYRQTLGQGPEFLTYFQNEAQLEKSRLLSDRFSAERPKGSFSTLEIQRTEQGDSAMYLCASRPALPEKLFFGSGTQLSVL.

The V call is TRBV2, the J call TRBJ1-1. The germline gives CDR1 SNHLY, CDR2 FYNNEI. CDR3 size: 12 residues. No DNA sequence was recorded. Here the CDR3 reads CASSPPGAEAFF.

V and J are TRBV28 and TRBJ2-3; the TCRdb call, TRBD1, lacks DNA for checking. Germline V CDR1 and CDR2: MDHEN, SYDVKM. The length of the CDR3 is 13 residues. A DNA sequence was not provided. This chain's CDR3 is CASSLGTANTQYF.

The V call is TRBV30, the J call TRBJ1-3; there is no DNA to check the TCRdb D call of TRBD1. Looked up from germline, CDR1 is GTSNPN and CDR2 is SVGIG (reference sequence). There are 17 residues in the CDR3. DNA was not recorded. This CDR3 reads CAWSVLGQIGLGNTIYF.

The chain carries TRBV11-1 and TRBJ2-7; lacking DNA, the TRBD2 call made by TCRdb goes unchecked. Germline CDR1 and CDR2: SGHAT and FQDESV (reference sequence). The CDR3 has 14 amino acids. The record lacks a DNA sequence. CDR3 amino acids: CASSQTSGSYEQYF.

The V and J genes are TRBV5-1 and TRBJ1-2. The CDR3 has 12 amino acids. No DNA is listed. Per the germline V gene, CDR1 is SGHRS and CDR2 is YFSETQ. CDR3 sequence reads: CASSLNSRGYTF.

This chain joins TRBV9 and TRBJ1-3; lacking DNA, the TRBD1 call made by TCRdb goes unchecked. The CDR3 consists of 15 residues. No DNA was logged. Germline V gives CDR1 SGDLS, CDR2 YYNGEE. The CDR3 is CASSLQGWWGNTIYF.

V gene TRBV5-1 combines with J gene TRBJ1-4. The germline gives CDR1 SGHRS, CDR2 YFSETQ. The CDR3 length is 14 residues. There is no recorded DNA. This CDR3 is CASSLYGTNEKLFF.

The rearrangement uses TRBV29-1 and TRBJ1-1; TCRdb's D call of TRBD1 is untestable without DNA. In germline, CDR1 is SQVTM, CDR2 ANQGSEA. CDR3 length equals 13 residues. Only the protein is on record. The CDR3 sequence is CSVLTGSNTEAFF. The whole variable domain, remainder taken from reference TRBV29-1 and TRBJ1-1, is SAVISQKPSRDICQRGTSLTIQCQVDSQVTMMFWYRQQPGQSLTLIATANQGSEATYESGFVIDKFPISRPNLTFSTLTVSNMSPEDSSIYLCSVLTGSNTEAFFGQGTRLTVV.

The J gene is TRBJ1-1, the V gene TRBV6-1. Germline V gene lookup returns CDR1 MNHNS and CDR2 SASEGT. This CDR3 contains 17 residues. Only the protein is on record. The CDR3 is CASSEAGVPLGNTEAFF.

The V call is TRBV10-3, the J call TRBJ1-1; TCRdb reports TRBD1, a call that lacks DNA to check it against. CDR3 length: 15 residues. No DNA sequence was recorded. Germline V CDR1 and CDR2: ENHRY, SYGVKD. CDR3 sequence: CATAYRVNMNTEAFF.

The genes are TRBV4-3 and TRBJ1-1; TCRdb names TRBD1, which stays unverified in the absence of DNA. The germline V gene encodes CDR1 LGHNA and CDR2 YSLEER. The CDR3 is made up of 15 amino acids. The record lacks a DNA sequence. CDR3 residues: CASSQESRDRGLAFF.

CDR3 residues: CASSSWGRVGYTF. The V call is TRBV7-9, the J call TRBJ1-2; the D call from TCRdb, TRBD1, cannot be confirmed without DNA. This CDR3 has 13 residues. The DNA is unrecorded. Germline-derived CDR1 and CDR2 are SEHNR and FQNEAQ (reference sequence).